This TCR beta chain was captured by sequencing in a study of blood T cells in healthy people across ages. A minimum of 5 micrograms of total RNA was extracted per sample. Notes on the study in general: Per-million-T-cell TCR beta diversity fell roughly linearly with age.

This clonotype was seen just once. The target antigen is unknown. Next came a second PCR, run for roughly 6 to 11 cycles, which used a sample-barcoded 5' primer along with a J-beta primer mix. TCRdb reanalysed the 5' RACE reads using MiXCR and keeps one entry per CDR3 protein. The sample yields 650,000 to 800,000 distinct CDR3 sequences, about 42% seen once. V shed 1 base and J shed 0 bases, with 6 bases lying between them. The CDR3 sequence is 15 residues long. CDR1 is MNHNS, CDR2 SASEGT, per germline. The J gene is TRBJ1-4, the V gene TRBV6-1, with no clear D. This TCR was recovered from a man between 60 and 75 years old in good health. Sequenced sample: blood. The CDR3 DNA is TGTGCCAGCAGTGAAGGCGGATCAACTAATGAAAAACTGTTTTTT. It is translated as CASSEGGSTNEKLFF.